What follows are 15 T cell receptor beta chains derived from one specimen sequenced in a study of T cell responses to AZD1222 COVID-19 vaccine. The repertoire was sequenced with immunoSEQ multiplex PCR; TCRdb's copy has only in-frame clones and lacks some. The sample includes fewer than 150,000 clones, more than 70% seen only once; the top ten take under 6.5%. The source material was peripheral blood, sampled on day 0 of AZD1222 vaccination. These TCRs come from an adult in good health.

The rearrangement links TRBV9 to TRBJ1-3; the D is unclear. CDR1 is SGDLS and CDR2 is YYNGEE in the germline V gene. CDR3 length: 12 residues. V gave up 2 bases and J gave up 4 bases, with 4 bases separating them. CDR3 loop: CASSVGGNTIYF. Here the CDR3 DNA reads TGTGCCAGCAGCGTCGGGGGAAACACCATATATTTT.

The chain joins TRBV12-5 to TRBJ1-5; D unclear. The CDR3 sequence is 13 residues long. Trimming stripped 1 base from V and 4 bases from J, with 5 bases between. Germline V CDR1 and CDR2: LGHNT, FRNRAP. The CDR3 spells CASGLGENQPQHF. Written as DNA, the CDR3 is TGTGCTAGTGGTTTGGGGGAGAATCAGCCCCAGCATTTT.

The table lists this clone with a count of one. The V gene is TRBV5-6, the J gene TRBJ2-2; 11 bases match TRBD1. The trim removed 3 bases at V and 4 bases at J, leaving 5 bases unmatched. The CDR3 is 16 amino acids. The germline CDR1 and CDR2 sequences are SGHDT and YYEEEE. The CDR3 DNA sequence: TGTGCCAGCAGCTGGACAGGGGGCACTGGCACCGGGGAGCTGTTTTTT. Translated, it gives CASSWTGGTGTGELFF.

This clone showed up just once. V is TRBV28 and J is TRBJ1-6; perhaps TRBD1 as D (5 bases). Germline V gene lookup returns CDR1 MDHEN and CDR2 SYDVKM. Trimming pared 5 bases from V and 7 bases from J, leaving 12 bases between. CDR3 size: 14 residues. The CDR3 DNA is TGTGCCAGCAGTCCCGGGACGGTCAATTCACCCCTCCACTTT. Protein sequence: CASSPGTVNSPLHF.

The chain couples TRBV9 to TRBJ2-2; tentatively, D is TRBD2 (6 bases). Germline CDR1 reads SGDLS; CDR2 reads YYNGEE. V gave up 1 base and J gave up 7 bases, with 14 bases separating them. The length of the CDR3 is 15 residues. This CDR3 reads CASSVWGGEDGELFF. CDR3 DNA: TGTGCCAGCAGCGTATGGGGCGGGGAGGACGGGGAGCTGTTTTTT.

This chain uses TRBV4-2 with TRBJ1-1, with D tentatively TRBD1 (5 bases). Germline CDR1 reads LGHNA; CDR2 reads YNFKEQ. V was clipped by 4 bases and J by 8 bases, with 20 bases between them. The CDR3 runs to 15 residues. Here the CDR3 DNA reads TGTGCCAGCAGCCCGGACACGGACCGATACGGGGAAGCTTTCTTT. It codes for CASSPDTDRYGEAFF.

The chain couples TRBV7-5 to TRBJ1-2; the table calls TRBD1, which could not be checked here. TRBV7-5 is a documented pseudogene. The CDR3 has 15 amino acids. The CDR3 here is CARSSVDRGSYGYTF. The CDR3 region has the DNA TGTGCCAGAAGCTCCGTCGACAGGGGAAGCTATGGCTACACCTTC.

The rearrangement uses TRBV6-5 and TRBJ2-1, with D hard to call. V gave up 6 bases and J gave up 0 bases, with 12 bases separating them. Per the germline V gene, CDR1 is MNHEY and CDR2 is SVGAGI. This CDR3 is 15 amino acids long. CDR3 amino acids: CASRVHQSSYNEQFF. In DNA form, the CDR3 reads TGTGCCAGCAGGGTACACCAAAGCTCCTACAATGAGCAGTTCTTC.

The CDR3 protein is CASSLGTPYNEQFF. The DNA of the CDR3 is TGTGCCAGCAGTTTAGGGACACCGTACAATGAGCAGTTCTTC. This sequence joins TRBV27 and TRBJ2-1, with a possible D match to TRBD1 (6 bases). V was clipped by 2 bases and J by 4 bases, with 9 bases between them. Per the germline V gene, CDR1 is MNHEY and CDR2 is SMNVEV (reference sequence). The CDR3 extends over 14 amino acids.

The chain combines TRBV5-1 with TRBJ1-5, with 7 bases identical to TRBD1. V shed 0 bases, J shed 7 bases, and the junction held 4 bases outside the gene matches. The CDR3 loop spans 14 amino acids. Per the germline V gene, CDR1 is SGHRS and CDR2 is YFSETQ. The DNA for the CDR3 is TGCGCCAGCAGCTTGGAGGGGGCAGGACAGCCCCAGCATTTT. Amino acids: CASSLEGAGQPQHF. Drawing the rest from reference TRBV5-1 and TRBJ1-5, the complete variable domain is KAGVTQTPRYLIKTRGQQVTLSCSPISGHRSVSWYQQTPGQGLQFLFEYFSETQRNKGNFPGRFSGRQFSNSRSEMNVSTLELGDSALYLCASSLEGAGQPQHFGDGTRLSIL.

The chain carries TRBV18 and TRBJ1-5, with 10 nucleotides matching TRBD1. Germline loops: CDR1 KGHSH, CDR2 LQKENI. This CDR3 region has 15 residues. The J segment lost 6 bases and the V segment lost 3 bases, leaving 5 bases of the junction unmatched. The CDR3 DNA reads as TGTGCCAGCTCACCGACAGGGGGCCTGGGTCAGCCCCAGCATTTT. Its translation: CASSPTGGLGQPQHF.

The chain joins TRBV7-9 to TRBJ2-5, with D unclear. This CDR3 contains 11 residues. Germline V gene sequence: CDR1 SEHNR, CDR2 FQNEAQ (reference sequence). The V end lost 2 bases, the J end lost 6 bases, and 4 bases lay between the germline ends. The CDR3, as DNA: TGTGCCAGCAGCTTATTTCAGACCCAGTACTTC. Translation gives CASSLFQTQYF.

This clone was observed a few times. The rearrangement links TRBV7-2 to TRBJ1-1; perhaps TRBD1 as D (6 bases). The germline CDR1 and CDR2 sequences are SGHTA and FQGNSA. The CDR3 has 14 amino acids. Trimming cost V 3 bases and J 2 bases, with 10 bases left between them. The CDR3 here is CASSLGGQNTEAFF. The CDR3 DNA follows: TGTGCCAGCAGCTTGGGGGGGCAAAACACTGAAGCTTTCTTT.

V and J are TRBV11-2 and TRBJ2-2, with D unclear. CDR1 SGHAT and CDR2 FQNNGV come from the germline V gene. This CDR3 contains 13 residues. V lost 0 bases, J lost 10 bases, and 9 bases lay in between. The CDR3 coding sequence is TGTGCCAGCAGCTTAGATTGGACGGAGGAGCTGTTTTTT. Its protein is CASSLDWTEELFF.

This sequence joins TRBV4-3 and TRBJ2-1; maybe TRBD2 (6 bases). Germline assignment: CDR1 LGHNA and CDR2 YSLEER. This CDR3 spans 15 amino acids. Trimming pared 1 base from V and 1 base from J, leaving 8 bases between. CDR3 protein: CASSQGRGSYNEQFF. As DNA, the CDR3 is TGCGCCAGCAGCCAAGGGCGGGGATCCTACAATGAGCAGTTCTTC.